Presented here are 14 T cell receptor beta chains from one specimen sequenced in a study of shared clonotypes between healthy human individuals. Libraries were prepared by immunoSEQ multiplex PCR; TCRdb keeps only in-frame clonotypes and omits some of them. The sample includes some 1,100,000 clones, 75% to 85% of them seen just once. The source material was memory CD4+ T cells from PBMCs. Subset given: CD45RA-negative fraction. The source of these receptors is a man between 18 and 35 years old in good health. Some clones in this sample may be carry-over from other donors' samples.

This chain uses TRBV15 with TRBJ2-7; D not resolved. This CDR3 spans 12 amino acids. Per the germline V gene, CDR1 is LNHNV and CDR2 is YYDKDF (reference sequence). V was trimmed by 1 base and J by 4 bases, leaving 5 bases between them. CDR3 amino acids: CATSRASYEQYF. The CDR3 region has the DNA TGTGCCACCAGCAGAGCATCGTACGAGCAGTACTTC.

CDR3 amino acids: CASSLEQVQYF. In nucleotides, the CDR3 is TGTGCCAGCAGTTTGGAACAGGTTCAGTACTTC. The chain couples TRBV28 to TRBJ2-5, with D possibly being TRBD1 (5 bases). Germline loops: CDR1 MDHEN, CDR2 SYDVKM. CDR3 size: 11 residues. The germline V and J ends were trimmed by 3 bases and 11 bases, with 10 bases remaining between them.

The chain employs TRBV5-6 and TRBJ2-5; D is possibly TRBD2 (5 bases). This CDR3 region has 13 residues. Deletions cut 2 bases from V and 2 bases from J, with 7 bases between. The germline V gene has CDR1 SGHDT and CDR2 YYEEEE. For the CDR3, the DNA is TGTGCCAGCAGCTTTGGGAGTCAAGAGACCCAGTACTTC. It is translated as CASSFGSQETQYF.

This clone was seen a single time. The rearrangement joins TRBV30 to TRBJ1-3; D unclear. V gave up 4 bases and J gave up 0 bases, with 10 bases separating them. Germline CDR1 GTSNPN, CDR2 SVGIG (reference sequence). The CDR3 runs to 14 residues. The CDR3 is CAWTPGHSGNTIYF. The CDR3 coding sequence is TGTGCCTGGACCCCGGGCCACTCTGGAAACACCATATATTTT.

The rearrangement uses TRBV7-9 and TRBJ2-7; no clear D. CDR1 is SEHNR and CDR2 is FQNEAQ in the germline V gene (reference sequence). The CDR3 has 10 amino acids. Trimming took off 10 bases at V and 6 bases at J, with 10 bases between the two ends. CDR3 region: CATPRAEQYF. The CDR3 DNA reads TGTGCCACACCACGGGCCGAGCAGTACTTC.

CDR3 coding DNA: TGTGCCAGAACGGGACAGGGAGCGGATGGCTACACCTTC. It encodes CARTGQGADGYTF. This sequence joins TRBV5-3 and TRBJ1-2; TRBD1 matches 9 bases. TRBV5-3 is reported as an ORF; its role is uncertain. CDR3 length: 13 residues. V lost 6 bases and J lost 6; bases outside the gene matches: 6.

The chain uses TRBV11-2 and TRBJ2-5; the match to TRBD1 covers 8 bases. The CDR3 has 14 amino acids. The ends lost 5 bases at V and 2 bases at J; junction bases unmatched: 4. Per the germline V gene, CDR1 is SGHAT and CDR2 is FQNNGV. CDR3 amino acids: CASSRRTGQETQYF. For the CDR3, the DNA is TGTGCCAGCAGCCGACGGACAGGGCAAGAGACCCAGTACTTC.

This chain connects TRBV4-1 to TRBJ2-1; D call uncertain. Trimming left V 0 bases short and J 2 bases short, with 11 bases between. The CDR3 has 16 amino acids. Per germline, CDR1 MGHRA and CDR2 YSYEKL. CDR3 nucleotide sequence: TGCGCCAGCAGCCAAGATCTACGGAAAGCCTACAATGAGCAGTTCTTC. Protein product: CASSQDLRKAYNEQFF.

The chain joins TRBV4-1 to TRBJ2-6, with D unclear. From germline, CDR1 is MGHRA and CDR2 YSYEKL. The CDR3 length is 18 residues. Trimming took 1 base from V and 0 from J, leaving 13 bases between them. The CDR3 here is CASSQGQFQGSGANVLTF. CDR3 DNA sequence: TGCGCCAGCAGCCAAGGACAATTCCAAGGCTCTGGGGCCAACGTCCTGACTTTC.

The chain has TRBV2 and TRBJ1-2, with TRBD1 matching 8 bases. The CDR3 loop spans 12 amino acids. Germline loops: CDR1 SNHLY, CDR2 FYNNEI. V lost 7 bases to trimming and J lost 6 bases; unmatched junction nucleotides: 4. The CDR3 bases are TGTGCCAGCACGGGACAGGCGAATGGCTACACCTTC. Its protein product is CASTGQANGYTF.

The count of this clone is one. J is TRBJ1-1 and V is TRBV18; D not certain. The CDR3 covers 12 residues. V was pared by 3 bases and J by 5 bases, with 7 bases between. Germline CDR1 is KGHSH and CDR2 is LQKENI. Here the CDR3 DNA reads TGTGCCAGCTCACCTCAGCTGACTGAAGCTTTCTTT. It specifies CASSPQLTEAFF.

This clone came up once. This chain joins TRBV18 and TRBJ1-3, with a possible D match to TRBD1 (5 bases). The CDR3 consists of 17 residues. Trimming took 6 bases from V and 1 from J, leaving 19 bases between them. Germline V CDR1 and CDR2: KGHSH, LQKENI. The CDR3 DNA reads TGTGCCAGCTCGCGACTGATGACCCGGGGGTCTGGAAACACCATATATTTT. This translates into CASSRLMTRGSGNTIYF.

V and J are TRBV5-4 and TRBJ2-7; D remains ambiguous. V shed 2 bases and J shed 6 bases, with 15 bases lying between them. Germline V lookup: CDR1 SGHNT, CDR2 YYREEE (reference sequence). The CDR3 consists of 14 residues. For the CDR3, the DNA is TGTGCCAGCAGCTTAAGGGTGGGATCGCGCGAGCAGTACTTC. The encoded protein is CASSLRVGSREQYF. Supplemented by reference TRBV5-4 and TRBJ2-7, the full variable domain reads ETGVTQSPTHLIKTRGQQVTLRCSSQSGHNTVSWYQQALGQGPQFIFQYYREEENGRGNFPPRFSGLQFPNYSSELNVNALELDDSALYLCASSLRVGSREQYFGPGTRLTVT.

CDR3 region: CASSFTSGIGNEQFF. In DNA form, the CDR3 reads TGCGCCAGCAGCTTCACTAGCGGGATCGGGAATGAGCAGTTCTTC. The chain combines TRBV5-1 with TRBJ2-1; 10 bases line up with TRBD2. The CDR3 runs to 15 residues. Trimming removed 2 bases from V and 7 bases from J; junction bases left unmatched: 6. The germline V gene has CDR1 SGHRS and CDR2 YFSETQ. The variable domain in full, completed from reference TRBV5-1 and TRBJ2-1, reads KAGVTQTPRYLIKTRGQQVTLSCSPISGHRSVSWYQQTPGQGLQFLFEYFSETQRNKGNFPGRFSGRQFSNSRSEMNVSTLELGDSALYLCASSFTSGIGNEQFFGPGTRLTVL.